Described below is a single T cell receptor (beta chain) sequence and its context. Its cognate antigen is unknown. From the reads, TCRdb called clonotypes with MiXCR, one entry per CDR3 protein. The repertoire includes hundreds of thousands of distinct CDR3 sequences, 35% of them detected once, and more than 2.5% sits in the top ten. CDR3 length: 15 amino acids. From germline, CDR1 is LGHNA and CDR2 YNFKEQ. J lost 0 bases, V lost 1 base, and 0 bases had no gene match. These data originate in a study of T cell repertoires in cytomegalovirus infection. As for the study in general: Public TCR beta signatures were indicative of both CMV infection and a matching HLA type. Whole-study results and caveats: HLA-C-restricted CMV-specific TCR beta clonotypes prevailed in the ex vivo response. Cumulative public TCR beta family frequency identified carriers of CMV plus the relevant HLA.

Material: PBMCs. The clonotype was recovered from a human donor in good health (CMV status not recorded). Some clones in this sample may be carry-over from other donors' samples. The chain recombines TRBV4-2 with TRBJ2-1, with 7 bases aligning to TRBD2. The CDR3 nucleotides read TGTGCCAGCAGCCAAGCGGGGGGCTCCTACAATGAGCAGTTCTTC. Translated: CASSQAGGSYNEQFF.